Given below is one T cell receptor beta chain in context. Each CDR3 protein is one row after TCRdb ran MiXCR on the RT-PCR reads. The repertoire holds 500,000 or so distinct CDR3 sequences, with approximately 15% as singletons. The sample comes from a study of response to subunit inactivated influenza vaccine. Deletions cut 5 bases from V and 0 bases from J, with 14 bases between. CDR3 size: 15 residues. The germline V gene has CDR1 SGHRS and CDR2 YFSETQ. This rearrangement joins TRBV5-1 to TRBJ1-1; perhaps TRBD1 as D (6 bases). Sequenced here: CD4+ T cells sorted from PBMCs, sampled roughly 24 months after vaccination. The source is a man aged 45 to 75 who received an inactivated influenza vaccine. The CDR3 bases are TGCGCCAGCAGTCAACTCGGGACACTGAACACTGAAGCTTTCTTT. Its protein is CASSQLGTLNTEAFF.